This is a list of T cell receptor beta chains from one sample in a study of human T cells and chemical hapten exposure. TCRdb used MiXCR to reprocess the RACE reads, holding one entry per CDR3 protein. In the table there are around 150,000 distinct CDR3 sequences, about a quarter of which are singletons. The source was whole blood, collected in connection with sensitization to the hapten diphenylcyclopropenone (DPC). The receptors stem from a woman in her late teens or twenties with alopecia areata. Some clones in this sample may be carry-over from other donors' samples. The CDR3 runs from the conserved cysteine through the conserved F or W. The D gene is left open where the match is weak. Size is omitted from some rows. Given values are once, few, many or a class for expanded clones.

NA	TRBV10-3	TRBJ2-3	few	TGTGCCATCAGTGGGCCTAGCTCTGCAGATACGCAGTATTTT	CAISGPSSADTQYF
NA	TRBV29-1	TRBJ2-1	few	TGCAGCGCCCGGGGCTTCTACAATGAGCAGTTCTTC	CSARGFYNEQFF
NA	TRBV7-9	TRBJ1-3	NA	TGTGCCAGCAGCGCGGCAGCTGGAAACACCATATATTTT	CASSAAAGNTIYF
TRBD2	TRBV20-1	TRBJ2-7	NA	TGCAGTGCTAGAGATCACGGGACTAGCCGCGAGCAGTACTTC	CSARDHGTSREQYF
TRBD1	TRBV18	TRBJ1-1	NA	TGTGCCAGCGGGGGACAGGGATGGAGGACTGAAGCTTTCTTT	CASGGQGWRTEAFF
TRBD1	TRBV5-1	TRBJ1-1	NA	TGCGCCAGCAGCCCAGGACAGGGGGCTACACCCGGGGTTTTCTTT	CASSPGQGATPGVFF
NA	TRBV7-8	TRBJ1-6	NA	TGTGCCAGCAGCCTAAATCCGGGGCCAGGGTTGCCCCTCCACTTT	CASSLNPGPGLPLHF
NA	TRBV25-1	TRBJ2-3	NA	TGTGCCAGCAATCGGGGCAGGGGTACACTAGCAGCAGATACGCAGTATTTT	CASNRGRGTLAADTQYF
NA	TRBV6-2/TRBV6-3	TRBJ2-1	NA	TGTGCCAGCCGATTCTGGGATGAGCAGTTCTTC	CASRFWDEQFF
NA	TRBV10-2	TRBJ1-1	NA	TGCGCCAGCTGGGGGCAGGGTATCACTGAAGCTTTCTTT	CASWGQGITEAFF
NA	TRBV9	TRBJ2-4	few	TGTGCCAGCAGCGGGACACGGGCGGACATTCAGTACTTC	CASSGTRADIQYF
NA	TRBV11-2	TRBJ2-7	few	TGTGCCAGCAGCCCAGGGACGGGCTCTGGCTACGAGCAGTACTTC	CASSPGTGSGYEQYF
NA	TRBV6-2/TRBV6-3	TRBJ1-1	NA	TGTGCCACCTCCCCGGAGAACACTGAAGCTTTCTTT	CATSPENTEAFF
TRBD1	TRBV24-1	TRBJ2-1	NA	TGTGCCACCCGGGACAGGGAATACAATGAGCAGTTCTTC	CATRDREYNEQFF
NA	TRBV2	TRBJ2-1	few	TGTGCCAGCAGTGGGGTAGTTGGTTACAATGAGCAGTTCTTC	CASSGVVGYNEQFF
NA	TRBV6-2/TRBV6-3	TRBJ1-3	NA	TGTGCCAGCAGTGAAACAAGATCCGGCTCTGGAAACACCATATATTTT	CASSETRSGSGNTIYF
NA	TRBV29-1	TRBJ1-2	few	TGCAGCGTTGTAGCCAGGGGTCCTTATGGCTACACCTTC	CSVVARGPYGYTF
NA	TRBV4-1	TRBJ2-7	NA	TGCGCCAGCAGCCAAGACCCAGACTACTACGAGCAGTACTTC	CASSQDPDYYEQYF
NA	TRBV5-1	TRBJ2-1	NA	TGCGCCAGCACCATTGCTGCGGTGAGCTCCTACAATGAGCAGTTCTTC	CASTIAAVSSYNEQFF
NA	TRBV9	TRBJ1-4	NA	TGTGCCAGCAGCAAACAGGGATCTAATGAAAAACTGTTTTTT	CASSKQGSNEKLFF
NA	TRBV6-6	TRBJ1-1	NA	TGTGCCAGCAAATTCCCAGGGAGGACCACTGAAGCTTTCTTT	CASKFPGRTTEAFF
TRBD2	TRBV6-1	TRBJ2-1	few	TGTGCCAGCTTCAAGCGGGAGAGAGGCAATGAGCAGTTCTTC	CASFKRERGNEQFF
NA	TRBV25-1	TRBJ2-1	NA	TGTGCCAGCAGTGAGCCCGGGGCCAGCGATGAGCAGTTCTTC	CASSEPGASDEQFF
NA	TRBV20-1	TRBJ1-5	NA	TGCAGTGCTTCCCCGGGGTACAATCAGCCCCAGCATTTT	CSASPGYNQPQHF
NA	TRBV6-2/TRBV6-3	TRBJ2-3	NA	TGTGCCAGCAGGCTTTGGGTTGCGGATACGCAGTATTTT	CASRLWVADTQYF
NA	TRBV7-8	TRBJ2-1	NA	TGTGCCAGCAGCTTAGCCCCTTTGATAGTCTACAATGAGCAGTTCTTC	CASSLAPLIVYNEQFF
NA	TRBV24-1	TRBJ2-1	few	TGTGCCACCAGTGATCCGGGGCGGAATGAGCAGTTCTTC	CATSDPGRNEQFF
NA	TRBV30	TRBJ1-4	NA	TGTGCCTGGAGAGACCCAAGGGGACTGTTTTTT	CAWRDPRGLFF
TRBD1	TRBV20-1	TRBJ2-5	once	TGCAGTGCTAGTGCGGGACAGGGCACCGAGACCCAGTACTTC	CSASAGQGTETQYF
NA	TRBV2	TRBJ2-3	few	TGTGCCACCCGGGGGAGAGATACGCAGTATTTT	CATRGRDTQYF
TRBD1	TRBV6-4	TRBJ2-7	NA	TGTGCCAGCACACCAAGGACAGGGCGGGACTCCTACGAGCAGTACTTC	CASTPRTGRDSYEQYF
NA	TRBV4-1	TRBJ2-5	few	TGCGCCAGCAGCCAGGTAACAGCGACCCAAGAGACCCAGTACTTC	CASSQVTATQETQYF
NA	TRBV20-1	TRBJ1-6	NA	TGCAGTGCTAGCGATCGACGTTCACCCCTCCACTTT	CSASDRRSPLHF
NA	TRBV9	TRBJ1-2	NA	TGTGCCAGCAGCGGCTTTATGCTCGGTAGCCGTGCCTATGGCTACACCTTC	CASSGFMLGSRAYGYTF
TRBD2	TRBV6-2/TRBV6-3	TRBJ2-5	NA	TGTGCCAGCAGACGCAGCGGGGGCACGCCTGAGACCCAGTACTTC	CASRRSGGTPETQYF